The next 5 T cell receptor beta chains were all read from a single sample in a study of blood T cell repertoires in COVID-19. Data came from immunoSEQ multiplex PCR; TCRdb stores just in-frame clones and leaves some out. The sample has tens of thousands of clones; over 80% are singletons. Sequencing input: peripheral blood. The receptor set was obtained from a man between 35 and 55 years old with acute or convalescent COVID-19.

The chain is built from TRBV6-5 and TRBJ1-5, with a possible D match to TRBD1 (5 bases). CDR1 is MNHEY and CDR2 is SVGAGI in the germline V gene. V lost 6 bases and J lost 15, with 18 bases in between. The CDR3 has 12 amino acids. CDR3 sequence (DNA): TGTGCCAGCAGGGCAGGAGGGGCCCCTCCGCATTTT. Translating it yields CASRAGGAPPHF.

The genes are TRBV18 and TRBJ2-4; D possibly corresponds to TRBD2 (6 bases). The CDR3 spans 14 residues. Trimming removed 3 bases at V and 7 bases at J, with 13 bases between. Germline V lookup: CDR1 KGHSH, CDR2 LQKENI. CDR3 in amino acids: CASSPSYSGNIQYF. The CDR3 bases are TGTGCCAGCTCACCGTCATATAGCGGCAACATTCAGTACTTC. Combining the CDR3 with reference TRBV18 and TRBJ2-4 gives the whole variable domain NAGVMQNPRHLVRRRGQEARLRCSPMKGHSHVYWYRQLPEEGLKFMVYLQKENIIDESGMPKERFSAEFPKEGPSILRIQQVVRGDSAAYFCASSPSYSGNIQYFGAGTRLSVL.

The chain couples TRBV29-1 to TRBJ1-2, with D unclear. The germline V gene encodes CDR1 SQVTM and CDR2 ANQGSEA. The CDR3 has 11 residues. CDR3 loop: CQVPVNYGYTF. In DNA, the CDR3 is TGCCAAGTCCCGGTTAACTATGGCTACACCTTC.

The CDR3 coding sequence is TGTGCCAGCAGAGGCGGCGGAGCCTATGGCTACACCTTC. Its translation: CASRGGGAYGYTF. V and J are TRBV25-1 and TRBJ1-2, with D hard to call. Trimming cost V 6 bases and J 4 bases, with 12 bases left between them. This CDR3 is built from 13 residues. The germline V gene encodes CDR1 MGHDK and CDR2 SYGVNS.

The chain has TRBV19 and TRBJ1-3; no clear D gene. The CDR3 is made up of 14 amino acids. Germline CDR1 LNHDA, CDR2 SQIVND (reference sequence). V lost 5 bases, J lost 2 bases, and 10 bases lay in between. The CDR3 sequence is CASSENLAGNTIYF. The DNA for the CDR3 is TGTGCCAGTAGTGAAAACCTAGCTGGAAACACCATATATTTT. Full variable domain (rest looked up from reference TRBV19 and TRBJ1-3): DGGITQSPKYLFRKEGQNVTLSCEQNLNHDAMYWYRQDPGQGLRLIYYSQIVNDFQKGDIAEGYSVSREKKESFPLTVTSAQKNPTAFYLCASSENLAGNTIYFGEGSWLTVV.